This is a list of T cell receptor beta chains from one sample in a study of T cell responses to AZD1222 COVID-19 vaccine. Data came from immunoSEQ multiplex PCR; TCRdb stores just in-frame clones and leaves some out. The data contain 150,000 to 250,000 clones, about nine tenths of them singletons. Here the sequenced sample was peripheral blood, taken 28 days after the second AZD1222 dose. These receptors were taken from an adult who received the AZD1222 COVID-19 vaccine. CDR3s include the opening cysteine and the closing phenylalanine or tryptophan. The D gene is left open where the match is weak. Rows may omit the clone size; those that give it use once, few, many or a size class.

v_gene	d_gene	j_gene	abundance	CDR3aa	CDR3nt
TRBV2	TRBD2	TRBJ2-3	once	CASSGGGLADTDTQYF	TGTGCCAGCAGCGGGGGGGGACTAGCGGACACAGATACGCAGTATTTT
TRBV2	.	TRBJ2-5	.	CASSEALGVQQETQYF	TGTGCCAGCAGTGAAGCGCTTGGTGTACAGCAAGAGACCCAGTACTTC
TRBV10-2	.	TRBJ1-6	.	CASRSGTRSPLHF	TGCGCCAGCAGGTCGGGAACAAGGTCACCCCTCCACTTT
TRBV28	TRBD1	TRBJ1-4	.	CASGPTGWAEKLFF	TGTGCCAGCGGACCGACAGGGTGGGCAGAAAAACTGTTTTTT
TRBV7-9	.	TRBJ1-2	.	CASTSGGAIGYTF	TGTGCCAGCACCTCGGGGGGAGCCATTGGCTACACCTTC
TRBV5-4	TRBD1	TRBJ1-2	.	CASSLPGTGYGYTF	TGTGCCAGCAGCTTGCCCGGGACAGGCTATGGCTACACCTTC
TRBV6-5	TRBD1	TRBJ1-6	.	CASSYRTGVSPLHF	TGTGCCAGCAGTTACCGGACAGGGGTTTCACCCCTCCACTTT
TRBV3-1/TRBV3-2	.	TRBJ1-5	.	CASSQGADNQPQHF	TGTGCCAGCAGCCAAGGGGCAGACAATCAGCCCCAGCATTTT
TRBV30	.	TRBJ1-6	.	CACPRRGHGYNSPLHF	TGTGCCTGCCCACGGAGGGGACATGGATATAATTCACCCCTCCACTTT
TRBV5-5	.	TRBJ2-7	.	CASSLGDWDSYEQYF	TGTGCCAGCAGCTTGGGGGACTGGGACTCCTACGAGCAGTACTTC
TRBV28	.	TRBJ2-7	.	CASSLSSYEQYF	TGTGCCAGCAGTTTATCCTCCTACGAGCAGTACTTC
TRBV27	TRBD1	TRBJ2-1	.	CASSLRLQSGQLNEQFF	TGTGCCAGCAGTCTCCGGCTTCAATCGGGACAGCTCAATGAGCAGTTCTTC
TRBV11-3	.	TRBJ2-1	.	CASSYMDLDNEQFF	TGTGCCAGCAGCTATATGGACTTAGACAATGAGCAGTTCTTC